The 4 T cell receptor beta chains below come from one sample, sequenced in a study of blood T cell repertoires in COVID-19. The protocol was immunoSEQ multiplex PCR, while the TCRdb copy is restricted to in-frame clones and leaves out a portion. The sample has a few hundred thousand clones, about 90% seen once. Sequences were obtained from PBMCs or T cells enriched from blood (not recorded which). These receptors came from a woman aged 25-40 years who had recovered from COVID-19.

The gene calls are TRBV5-1 and TRBJ1-1; TRBD1 matches at 9 bases. This CDR3 has 12 residues. J lost 7 bases, V lost 3 bases, and 1 base had no gene match. CDR1 SGHRS and CDR2 YFSETQ come from the germline V gene. CDR3 region: CASSSGQGEAFF. CDR3 nucleotides: TGCGCCAGCAGCTCGGGACAGGGTGAAGCTTTCTTT.

This rearrangement joins TRBV19 to TRBJ1-4; D gene unclear. This CDR3 has 16 amino acids. Germline V gives CDR1 LNHDA, CDR2 SQIVND (reference sequence). The germline V and J ends were trimmed by 3 bases and 5 bases, with 16 bases remaining between them. Here the CDR3 DNA reads TGTGCCAGTAGTATGGAAGGCTCGAGGGCCAATGAAAAACTGTTTTTT. Its protein product is CASSMEGSRANEKLFF.

The chain has TRBV6-2 or TRBV6-3 and TRBJ2-7; 7 positions agree with TRBD1. Germline CDR1 MNHEY, CDR2 SVGEGT. Germline trimming cut 6 bases from V and 6 bases from J; bases unmatched to any gene: 8. The CDR3 length is 13 residues. This CDR3 is CASSRGQEVEQYF. The CDR3, as DNA: TGTGCCAGCAGCCGAGGACAGGAGGTCGAGCAGTACTTC.

This clone occurred once. The chain couples TRBV19 to TRBJ2-5, with 10 bases aligning to TRBD1. Germline CDR1 LNHDA, CDR2 SQIVND (reference sequence). This CDR3 is 15 amino acids long. V shed 6 bases, J shed 2 bases, and the junction held 6 bases outside the gene matches. The CDR3 loop is CASRTRQGAQETQYF. For the CDR3, the DNA is TGTGCCAGTAGGACGAGACAGGGGGCTCAAGAGACCCAGTACTTC.